One sample yielded the 20 T cell receptor beta chains listed below, sequenced in a study of T cells in tumors after PD-1 blockade. Measured with immunoSEQ multiplex PCR; TCRdb has only the in-frame clones, and not every one. The data contain more than 40,000 clones, approximately 81% of them singletons. The sample in question was PBMCs, obtained before anti-PD-1 treatment. These receptors were taken from a human donor with basal cell carcinoma.

The chain recombines TRBV19 with TRBJ1-4; perhaps TRBD1 as D (5 bases). The V gene's germline CDR1 is LNHDA and CDR2 SQIVND (reference sequence). The CDR3 loop spans 15 amino acids. The V end lost 3 bases, the J end lost 4 bases, and 12 bases lay between the germline ends. CDR3 in DNA: TGTGCCAGTAGTATTAGGGGACCTGGTAATGAAAAACTGTTTTTT. Encoded protein: CASSIRGPGNEKLFF.

There are a few counts of this clone. The V and J genes are TRBV15 and TRBJ1-6; tentatively, D is TRBD1 (5 bases). The CDR3 totals 15 residues. The ends were cut back, 0 bases at V and 10 bases at J, with 13 bases in the middle. Germline loops: CDR1 LNHNV, CDR2 YYDKDF (reference sequence). The DNA of the CDR3 is TGTGCCACCAGCAGAGAGAGGGCCTCAGGGTCACCCCTCCACTTT. Translating it yields CATSRERASGSPLHF.

The V gene is TRBV14, the J gene TRBJ1-1; 9 bases are a match to TRBD1. CDR3 size: 12 residues. The trim removed 3 bases at V and 7 bases at J, leaving 0 bases unmatched. CDR1 and CDR2 (germline): SGHDN, FVKESK. Here the CDR3 reads CASSQDRGEAFF. The CDR3 DNA reads as TGTGCCAGCAGCCAGGACAGGGGTGAAGCTTTCTTT.

The rearrangement joins TRBV5-1 to TRBJ2-3, with D possibly matching TRBD2 (7 bases). The CDR3 length is 15 residues. Trimming removed 0 bases from V and 2 bases from J, with 10 bases in between. CDR1 and CDR2 (germline): SGHRS, YFSETQ. CDR3 nucleotide sequence: TGCGCCAGCAGCTTGGGAGGGGGGGTCACAGATACGCAGTATTTT. Translation: CASSLGGGVTDTQYF.

The rearrangement links TRBV2 to TRBJ1-1; 11 bases map to TRBD1. The CDR3 spans 19 residues. Germline CDR1 and CDR2: SNHLY and FYNNEI. Trimming cost V 1 base and J 0 bases; bases outside gene matches: 10. CDR3 loop: CASSEVTGDRGKLNTEAFF. In DNA, the CDR3 is TGTGCCAGCAGTGAAGTCACGGGGGACAGGGGGAAGCTGAACACTGAAGCTTTCTTT. Supplemented by reference TRBV2 and TRBJ1-1, the full variable domain reads EPEVTQTPSHQVTQMGQEVILRCVPISNHLYFYWYRQILGQKVEFLVSFYNNEISEKSEIFDDQFSVERPDGSNFTLKIRSTKLEDSAMYFCASSEVTGDRGKLNTEAFFGQGTRLTVV.

The CDR3: CASSLASTPRRSEQFF. The CDR3 DNA is TGTGCCAGCAGCTTAGCGTCGACGCCACGTAGGAGTGAGCAGTTCTTC. The V gene is TRBV7-9, the J gene TRBJ2-1; no definite D call. Looked up from germline, CDR1 is SEHNR and CDR2 is FQNEAQ (reference sequence). The CDR3 is 16 amino acids. Trimming removed 0 bases at V and 9 bases at J, with 18 bases between.

This chain links TRBV2 with TRBJ2-1; the D gene is possibly TRBD2 (5 bases). Germline V gene data show CDR1 as SNHLY and CDR2 as FYNNEI. V lost 6 bases, J lost 8 bases, and 20 bases lay in between. This CDR3 is built from 15 residues. This chain's CDR3 is CASRKTGKSVDEQFF. The CDR3 bases are TGTGCCAGCAGGAAAACCGGGAAGTCGGTTGATGAGCAGTTCTTC. The whole variable domain, remainder taken from reference TRBV2 and TRBJ2-1, is EPEVTQTPSHQVTQMGQEVILRCVPISNHLYFYWYRQILGQKVEFLVSFYNNEISEKSEIFDDQFSVERPDGSNFTLKIRSTKLEDSAMYFCASRKTGKSVDEQFFGPGTRLTVL.

The chain joins TRBV27 to TRBJ2-1, with 8 bases that match TRBD2. This CDR3 has 12 amino acids. With V trimmed by 6 bases and J by 9 bases, 4 bases remained unmatched. Germline-derived CDR1 and CDR2 are MNHEY and SMNVEV (reference sequence). Here the CDR3 DNA reads TGTGCCAGCAGCCCGGGGGGGACTGAGCAGTTCTTC. It translates to CASSPGGTEQFF.

This chain uses TRBV14 with TRBJ1-6; D call uncertain. Trimming left V 1 base short and J 10 bases short, with 17 bases between. The CDR3 loop spans 16 amino acids. The V gene's germline CDR1 is SGHDN and CDR2 FVKESK. In DNA, the CDR3 is TGTGCCAGCAGCCAAGGTTCTTCGGGGTCCGGATCACCCCTCCACTTT. Translated, it gives CASSQGSSGSGSPLHF. Looking up the rest from reference TRBV14 and TRBJ1-6 gives the full variable domain: EAGVTQFPSHSVIEKGQTVTLRCDPISGHDNLYWYRRVMGKEIKFLLHFVKESKQDESGMPNNRFLAERTGGTYSTLKVQPAELEDSGVYFCASSQGSSGSGSPLHFGNGTRLTVT.

This chain links TRBV10-3 with TRBJ2-1, with a possible D match to TRBD2 (6 bases). Trimming took 5 bases from V and 7 from J, leaving 15 bases between them. Germline CDR1 and CDR2: ENHRY and SYGVKD. The CDR3 consists of 14 residues. The DNA for the CDR3 is TGTGCCATCAGTCCCTTCGGAGGGAAGAATGAGCAGTTCTTC. Residues: CAISPFGGKNEQFF.

CDR3 sequence reads: CASSLVYRTGLDEQYF. CDR3 in DNA: TGTGCCAGCAGCTTGGTCTATCGGACAGGGCTCGACGAGCAGTACTTC. V gene TRBV5-6 combines with J gene TRBJ2-7, with 8 bases that match TRBD1. Trimming took 0 bases from V and 5 from J; bases not matched to a gene: 10. This CDR3 has 16 residues. The germline V gene encodes CDR1 SGHDT and CDR2 YYEEEE.

This chain uses TRBV7-9 with TRBJ2-5; weak D call: TRBD1 (5 bases). The germline CDR1 and CDR2 sequences are SEHNR and FQNEAQ (reference sequence). V lost 3 bases and J 5 bases, leaving 13 bases between the germline ends. This CDR3 is built from 14 residues. In DNA form, the CDR3 reads TGTGCCAGCAGCTTCCAGGGTCCCAGGGAGACCCAGTACTTC. Protein: CASSFQGPRETQYF.

This clone was detected a few times. The gene calls are TRBV28 and TRBJ2-2, with a possible D match to TRBD2 (5 bases). Trimming shortened V by 5 bases and J by 1 base, and 5 bases separated the two germline ends. Germline V lookup: CDR1 MDHEN, CDR2 SYDVKM. The CDR3 is 13 residues long. The CDR3 region is CASSEGNTGELFF. DNA of the CDR3: TGTGCCAGCAGTGAGGGGAACACCGGGGAGCTGTTTTTT. The full variable domain, completed using reference TRBV28 and TRBJ2-2, is DVKVTQSSRYLVKRTGEKVFLECVQDMDHENMFWYRQDPGLGLRLIYFSYDVKMKEKGDIPEGYSVSREKKERFSLILESASTNQTSMYLCASSEGNTGELFFGEGSRLTVL.

As concerns this clone: The identical CDR3 is also encoded by other nucleotide sequences in the sample. The chain recombines TRBV3-1 (or the pseudogene TRBV3-2) with TRBJ2-2; 11 nucleotides agree with TRBD2. The CDR3 runs to 16 residues. The J segment lost 6 bases and the V segment lost 1 base, leaving 4 bases of the junction unmatched. CDR1 and CDR2 (germline): LGHDT, YNNKEL (reference sequence). This CDR3 is CASSQGLAGGPGELFF. The CDR3, as DNA: TGTGCCAGCAGCCAAGGGCTAGCGGGGGGTCCCGGGGAGCTGTTTTTT.

This clone has just one count. V and J are TRBV5-4 and TRBJ2-1, with 9 nucleotides matching TRBD2. Losses at the gene ends were 5 bases for V and 2 bases for J; bases not matched to a gene: 8. CDR1 is SGHNT and CDR2 is YYREEE in the germline V gene (reference sequence). CDR3 length: 16 residues. The CDR3 here is CASSMALAGPYNEQFF. The CDR3 coding sequence is TGTGCCAGCAGTATGGCCCTAGCGGGGCCCTACAATGAGCAGTTCTTC.

V and J are TRBV13 and TRBJ2-1, with D tentatively TRBD1 (5 bases). The CDR3 is 15 residues long. Germline V gene data show CDR1 as PRHDT and CDR2 as FYEKMQ (reference sequence). Trimming removed 2 bases from V and 5 bases from J, with 13 bases in between. The CDR3: CASSLLQETDNEQFF. For the CDR3, the DNA is TGTGCCAGCAGCTTATTACAGGAGACCGACAATGAGCAGTTCTTC. Complete variable domain (other parts from reference TRBV13 and TRBJ2-1): AAGVIQSPRHLIKEKRETATLKCYPIPRHDTVYWYQQGPGQDPQFLISFYEKMQSDKGSIPDRFSAQQFSDYHSELNMSSLELGDSALYFCASSLLQETDNEQFFGPGTRLTVL.

By share of the sample, this clone is medium-sized (0.01 to 0.1%). The chain combines TRBV6-6 with TRBJ2-3, with 8 bases fitting TRBD2. V was pared by 0 bases and J by 1 base, with 0 bases of the junction left unmatched. Germline V lookup: CDR1 MNHNY, CDR2 SVGAGI (reference sequence). This CDR3 region has 15 residues. CDR3: CASSYSTSGTDTQYF. CDR3 DNA: TGTGCCAGCAGTTACTCGACTAGCGGCACAGATACGCAGTATTTT.

The chain links TRBV12-3 or TRBV12-4 to TRBJ2-3; D not resolved. V was clipped by 3 bases and J by 3 bases, with 7 bases between them. This CDR3 spans 13 amino acids. CDR3 residues: CASSLVRTDTQYF. DNA for the CDR3: TGTGCCAGCAGTTTGGTCCGAACAGATACGCAGTATTTT.

The chain combines TRBV4-1 with TRBJ2-4, with D unresolved. This CDR3 has 13 amino acids. V lost 6 bases to trimming and J lost 8 bases, with 14 bases between them. Germline CDR1 and CDR2: MGHRA and YSYEKL. CDR3 bases: TGCGCCAGCAGTCCCGGGTTCGAGGACATTCAGTACTTC. Amino acid sequence: CASSPGFEDIQYF.

The V gene is TRBV7-9, the J gene TRBJ2-3; 10 bases are shared with TRBD1. V shed 6 bases, J shed 5 bases, and the junction held 11 bases outside the gene matches. The CDR3 runs to 16 residues. The germline V gene has CDR1 SEHNR and CDR2 FQNEAQ (reference sequence). The CDR3 here is CASSLLPGQGKDTQYF. CDR3 DNA sequence: TGTGCCAGCAGTTTGCTACCGGGACAGGGGAAAGATACGCAGTATTTT.